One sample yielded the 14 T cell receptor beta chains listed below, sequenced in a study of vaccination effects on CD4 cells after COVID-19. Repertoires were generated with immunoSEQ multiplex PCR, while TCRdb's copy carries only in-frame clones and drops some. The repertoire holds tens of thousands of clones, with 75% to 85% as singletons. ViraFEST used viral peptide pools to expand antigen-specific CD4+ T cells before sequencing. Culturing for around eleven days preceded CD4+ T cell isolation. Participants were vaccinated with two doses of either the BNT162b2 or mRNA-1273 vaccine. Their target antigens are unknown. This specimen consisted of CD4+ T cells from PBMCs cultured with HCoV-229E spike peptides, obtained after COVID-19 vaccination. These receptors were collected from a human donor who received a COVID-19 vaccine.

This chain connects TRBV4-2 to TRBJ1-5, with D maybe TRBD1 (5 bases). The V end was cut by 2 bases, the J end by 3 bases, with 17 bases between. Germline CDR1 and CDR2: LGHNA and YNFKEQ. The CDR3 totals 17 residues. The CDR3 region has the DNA TGTGCCAGCAGCCAATTGAGCGGGGGGACGGTCAATCAGCCCCAGCATTTT. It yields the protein CASSQLSGGTVNQPQHF.

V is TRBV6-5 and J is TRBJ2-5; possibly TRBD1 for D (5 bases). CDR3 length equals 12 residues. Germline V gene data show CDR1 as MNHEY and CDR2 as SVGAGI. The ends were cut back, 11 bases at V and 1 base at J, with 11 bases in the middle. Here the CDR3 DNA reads TGTGCCGGCGGCAGGGTCCAAGAGACCCAGTACTTC. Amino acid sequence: CAGGRVQETQYF.

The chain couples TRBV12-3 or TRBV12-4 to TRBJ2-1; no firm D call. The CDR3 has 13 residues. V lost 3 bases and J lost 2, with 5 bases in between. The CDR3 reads CASSFAAYNEQFF. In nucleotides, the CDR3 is TGTGCCAGCAGTTTCGCGGCCTACAATGAGCAGTTCTTC.

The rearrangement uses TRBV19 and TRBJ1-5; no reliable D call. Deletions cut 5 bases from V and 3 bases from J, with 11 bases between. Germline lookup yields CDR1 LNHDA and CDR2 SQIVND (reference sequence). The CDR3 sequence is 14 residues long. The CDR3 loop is CASSGLNYNQPQHF. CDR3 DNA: TGTGCCAGTAGTGGACTGAATTACAATCAGCCCCAGCATTTT.

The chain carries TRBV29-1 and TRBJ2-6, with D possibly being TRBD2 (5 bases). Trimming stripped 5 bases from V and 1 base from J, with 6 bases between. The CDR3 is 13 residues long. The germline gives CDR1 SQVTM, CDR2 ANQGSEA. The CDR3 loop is CSVRLSGANVLTF. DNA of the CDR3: TGCAGCGTTCGACTATCTGGGGCCAACGTCCTGACTTTC.

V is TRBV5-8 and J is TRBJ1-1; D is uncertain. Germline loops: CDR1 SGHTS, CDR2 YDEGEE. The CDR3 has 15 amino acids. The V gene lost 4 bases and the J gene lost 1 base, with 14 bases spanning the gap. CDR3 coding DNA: TGTGCCAGCAGCCAACAACTGCCCCCGAACACTGAAGCTTTCTTT. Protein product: CASSQQLPPNTEAFF.

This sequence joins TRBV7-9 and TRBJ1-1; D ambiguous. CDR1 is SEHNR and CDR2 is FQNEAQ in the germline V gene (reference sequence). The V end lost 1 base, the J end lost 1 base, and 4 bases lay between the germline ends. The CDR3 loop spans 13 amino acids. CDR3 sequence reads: CASSLDTNTEAFF. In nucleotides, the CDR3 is TGTGCCAGCAGCTTAGACACGAACACTGAAGCTTTCTTT.

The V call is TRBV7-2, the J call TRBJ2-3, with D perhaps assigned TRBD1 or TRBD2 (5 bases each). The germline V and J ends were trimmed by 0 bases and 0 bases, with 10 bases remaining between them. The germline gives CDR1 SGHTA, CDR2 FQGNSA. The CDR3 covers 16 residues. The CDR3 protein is CASSLARGVSTDTQYF. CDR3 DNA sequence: TGTGCCAGCAGCTTAGCGAGGGGAGTTAGCACAGATACGCAGTATTTT.

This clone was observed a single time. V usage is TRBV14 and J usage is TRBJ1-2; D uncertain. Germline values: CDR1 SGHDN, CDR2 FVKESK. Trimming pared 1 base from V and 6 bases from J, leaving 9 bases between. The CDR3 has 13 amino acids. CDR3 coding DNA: TGTGCCAGCAGCCAAGTTGACGGTAATGGCTACACCTTC. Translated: CASSQVDGNGYTF.

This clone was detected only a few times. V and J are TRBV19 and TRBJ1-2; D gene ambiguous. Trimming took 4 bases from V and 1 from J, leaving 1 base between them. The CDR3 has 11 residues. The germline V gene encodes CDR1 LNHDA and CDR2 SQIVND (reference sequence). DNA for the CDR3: TGTGCCAGTAGTAGTAACTATGGCTACACCTTC. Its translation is CASSSNYGYTF.

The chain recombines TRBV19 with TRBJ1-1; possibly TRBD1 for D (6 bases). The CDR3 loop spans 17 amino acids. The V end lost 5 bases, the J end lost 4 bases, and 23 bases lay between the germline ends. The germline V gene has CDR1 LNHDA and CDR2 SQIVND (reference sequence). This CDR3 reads CASSPRGGLYVTTEAFF. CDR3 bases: TGTGCCAGTAGTCCCCGGGGGGGGCTATATGTCACCACTGAAGCTTTCTTT.

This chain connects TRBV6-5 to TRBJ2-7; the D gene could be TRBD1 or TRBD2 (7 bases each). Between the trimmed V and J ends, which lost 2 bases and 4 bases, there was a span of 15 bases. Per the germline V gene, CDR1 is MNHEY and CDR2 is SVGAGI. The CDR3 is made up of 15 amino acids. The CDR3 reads CASSYKPGGGYEQYV. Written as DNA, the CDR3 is TGTGCCAGCAGTTACAAACCAGGGGGGGGTTACGAGCAGTACGTC.

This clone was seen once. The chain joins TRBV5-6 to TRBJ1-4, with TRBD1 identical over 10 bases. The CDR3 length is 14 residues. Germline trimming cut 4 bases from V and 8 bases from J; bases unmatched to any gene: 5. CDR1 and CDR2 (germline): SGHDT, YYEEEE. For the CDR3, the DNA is TGTGCCAGCAGCGCCCGGGACAGGGGAGAAAAACTGTTTTTT. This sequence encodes CASSARDRGEKLFF. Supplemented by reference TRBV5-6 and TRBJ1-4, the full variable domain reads DAGVTQSPTHLIKTRGQQVTLRCSPKSGHDTVSWYQQALGQGPQFIFQYYEEEERQRGNFPDRFSGHQFPNYSSELNVNALLLGDSALYLCASSARDRGEKLFFGSGTQLSVL.

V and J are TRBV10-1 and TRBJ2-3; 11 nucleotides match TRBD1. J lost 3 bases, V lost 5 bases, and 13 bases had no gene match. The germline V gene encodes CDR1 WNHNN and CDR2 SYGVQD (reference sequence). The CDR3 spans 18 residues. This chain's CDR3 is CASSRTGQGASSTDTQYF. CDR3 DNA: TGCGCCAGCAGTCGGACCGGACAGGGGGCAAGTAGTACAGATACGCAGTATTTT.